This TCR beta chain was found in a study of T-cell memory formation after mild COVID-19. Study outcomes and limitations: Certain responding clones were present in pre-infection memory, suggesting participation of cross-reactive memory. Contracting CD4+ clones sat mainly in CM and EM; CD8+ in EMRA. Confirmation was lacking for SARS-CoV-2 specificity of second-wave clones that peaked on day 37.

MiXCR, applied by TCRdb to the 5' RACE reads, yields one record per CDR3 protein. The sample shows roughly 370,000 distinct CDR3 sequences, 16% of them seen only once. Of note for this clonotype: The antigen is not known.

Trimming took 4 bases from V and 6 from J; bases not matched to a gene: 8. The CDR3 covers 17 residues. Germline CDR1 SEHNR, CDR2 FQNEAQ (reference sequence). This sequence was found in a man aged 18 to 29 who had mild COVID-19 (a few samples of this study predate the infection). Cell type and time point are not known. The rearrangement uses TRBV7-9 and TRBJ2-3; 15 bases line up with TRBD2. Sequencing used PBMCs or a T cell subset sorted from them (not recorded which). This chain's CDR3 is CASSSGLAGGYGDTQYF. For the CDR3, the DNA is TGTGCCAGCAGCTCGGGACTAGCGGGGGGATACGGGGATACGCAGTATTTT.